Below are 27 T cell receptor beta chains sequenced from a single sample in a study of OX40 agonist ivuxolimab in advanced cancers. Produced via immunoSEQ multiplex PCR; TCRdb's table is partial and in-frame only. The sample has tens of thousands of clones; roughly 89% are singletons. Sample: CD4+ or CD8+ T cells sorted from blood, taken in a trial of the OX40 agonist ivuxolimab. These receptors were taken from an adult with an advanced solid tumor such as melanoma, head and neck, liver or kidney cancer.

The chain has TRBV7-9 and TRBJ2-7, with TRBD2 matching 8 bases. Germline V gives CDR1 SEHNR, CDR2 FQNEAQ (reference sequence). The CDR3 has 16 amino acids. With V trimmed by 5 bases and J by 0 bases, 9 bases remained unmatched. This chain's CDR3 is CASSRRVGLVSYEQYF. The CDR3 nucleotides are TGTGCCAGCAGCCGGCGGGTGGGACTAGTCTCCTACGAGCAGTACTTC.

V usage is TRBV9 and J usage is TRBJ2-7; TRBD1 agrees at 11 bases. CDR1 is SGDLS, CDR2 YYNGEE, per germline. V was clipped by 3 bases and J by 4 bases; unmatched bases: 6. This CDR3 has 15 residues. As DNA, the CDR3 is TGTGCCAGCAGCGCCGGACAGGGGGCCACGTACGAGCAGTACTTC. Amino acids: CASSAGQGATYEQYF.

This rearrangement joins TRBV25-1 to TRBJ1-1; 11 positions match TRBD1. V was pared by 2 bases and J by 2 bases, with 1 base of the junction left unmatched. The V gene's germline CDR1 is MGHDK and CDR2 SYGVNS. This CDR3 is 15 amino acids long. The CDR3 loop reads CASSEGTGGNTEAFF. The CDR3 region has the DNA TGTGCCAGCAGTGAAGGGACAGGGGGAAACACTGAAGCTTTCTTT.

This chain connects TRBV27 to TRBJ1-5; a possible D gene is TRBD1 (6 bases). Germline assignment: CDR1 MNHEY and CDR2 SMNVEV (reference sequence). V lost 3 bases and J 12 bases, leaving 15 bases between the germline ends. This CDR3 has 13 amino acids. CDR3 DNA sequence: TGTGCCAGCAGTTTTGGATTGGGGGCCGACCAGCATTTT. It is translated as CASSFGLGADQHF.

This clone was picked up one time. The rearrangement joins TRBV30 to TRBJ1-2, with D possibly matching TRBD1 (5 bases). The V gene lost 0 bases and the J gene lost 0 bases, with 17 bases spanning the gap. Germline lookup yields CDR1 GTSNPN and CDR2 SVGIG (reference sequence). This CDR3 has 17 amino acids. The CDR3 sequence: CAWSVSHGGGANYGYTF. Written as DNA, the CDR3 is TGTGCCTGGAGTGTATCTCACGGGGGGGGAGCTAACTATGGCTACACCTTC.

The chain recombines TRBV29-1 with TRBJ2-1, with D possibly TRBD2 on 5 matching bases. This CDR3 has 15 amino acids. Germline-derived CDR1 and CDR2 are SQVTM and ANQGSEA. With 3 bases removed from V and 3 bases from J, the gap between germline ends came to 15 bases. DNA for the CDR3: TGCAGCGTTGACCTTATTTCCGGGATCTACAATGAGCAGTTCTTC. It is translated as CSVDLISGIYNEQFF.

This chain joins TRBV9 and TRBJ2-7; D remains unclear. This CDR3 is built from 18 residues. Germline V gene sequence: CDR1 SGDLS, CDR2 YYNGEE. The ends were cut back, 0 bases at V and 0 bases at J, with 19 bases in the middle. The CDR3: CASSVEAAPLGISYEQYF. The CDR3, as DNA: TGTGCCAGCAGCGTAGAGGCGGCCCCCTTGGGCATCTCCTACGAGCAGTACTTC.

This rearrangement joins TRBV27 to TRBJ2-3, with TRBD1 as a possible D gene (6 bases). Trimming left V 0 bases short and J 1 base short, with 8 bases between. This CDR3 region has 15 residues. CDR1 MNHEY and CDR2 SMNVEV come from the germline V gene (reference sequence). As DNA, the CDR3 is TGTGCCAGCAGTTTATCTCCAGGGGGCACAGATACGCAGTATTTT. Translated: CASSLSPGGTDTQYF.

The rearrangement joins TRBV19 to TRBJ2-7; 10 bases agree with TRBD1. Germline CDR1 is LNHDA and CDR2 is SQIVND (reference sequence). This CDR3 is 14 amino acids long. V lost 5 bases and J lost 2; bases outside the gene matches: 3. The CDR3 is CASSATGGPYEQYF. DNA for the CDR3: TGTGCCAGTAGTGCGACAGGGGGCCCCTACGAGCAGTACTTC.

V is TRBV5-1 and J is TRBJ1-1; a possible D gene is TRBD1 (6 bases). The CDR3 length is 16 residues. CDR1 SGHRS and CDR2 YFSETQ come from the germline V gene. V shed 5 bases and J shed 3 bases, with 20 bases lying between them. Here the CDR3 DNA reads TGCGCCAGCAGAAGCATCCGGACAGCAAAACACACTGAAGCTTTCTTT. Its protein product is CASRSIRTAKHTEAFF.

The CDR3 reads CASSQGTSGYNEQFF. In DNA, the CDR3 is TGTGCCAGCAGTCAAGGGACTAGCGGTTACAATGAGCAGTTCTTC. This chain uses TRBV2 with TRBJ2-1, with TRBD2 identical over 11 bases. CDR1 and CDR2 from the germline V gene are SNHLY and FYNNEI. The CDR3 sequence is 15 residues long. V gave up 5 bases and J gave up 4 bases; unmatched junction bases: 4.

This clone was counted only a few times. The rearrangement links TRBV30 to TRBJ1-1; perhaps TRBD1 as D (5 bases). Per germline, CDR1 GTSNPN and CDR2 SVGIG (reference sequence). V dropped 2 bases and J dropped 3 bases, with 13 bases sitting between them. This CDR3 spans 14 amino acids. The CDR3: CAWSKTRADTEAFF. As DNA, the CDR3 is TGTGCCTGGAGTAAAACCAGGGCGGACACTGAAGCTTTCTTT. The full variable domain, in which reference TRBV30 and TRBJ1-1 provide the parts outside the CDR3, is SQTIHQWPATLVQPVGSPLSLECTVEGTSNPNLYWYRQAAGRGLQLLFYSVGIGQISSEVPQNLSASRPQDRQFILSSKKLLLSDSGFYLCAWSKTRADTEAFFGQGTRLTVV.

This chain uses TRBV7-6 with TRBJ2-5, with D unresolved. The CDR3 consists of 16 residues. V lost 3 bases and J lost 5, with 19 bases in between. Germline V gives CDR1 SGHVS, CDR2 FNYEAQ. The CDR3 region is CASSFPPSALGETQYF. Written as DNA, the CDR3 is TGTGCCAGCAGCTTCCCCCCCAGCGCCCTGGGGGAGACCCAGTACTTC.

The genes are TRBV23-1 and TRBJ2-6; D unclear. TRBV23-1 qualifies as an ORF whose function is uncertain. Trimming left V 2 bases short and J 2 bases short, with 31 bases between. CDR3 length equals 23 residues. The CDR3 DNA reads as TGCGCCAGCAGTCAAAATACAGACCCACCCCCCCTAATACTAAAGACTGGGGCCAACGTCCTGACTTTC. It specifies CASSQNTDPPPLILKTGANVLTF.

The rearrangement links TRBV27 to TRBJ1-1; perhaps TRBD1 as D (6 bases). V lost 4 bases, J lost 1 base, and 10 bases lay in between. This CDR3 is 14 amino acids long. CDR1 is MNHEY and CDR2 is SMNVEV in the germline V gene (reference sequence). CDR3 in amino acids: CASSWGAGNTEAFF. CDR3 DNA: TGTGCCAGCAGTTGGGGGGCCGGGAACACTGAAGCTTTCTTT.

The chain is built from TRBV7-8 and TRBJ1-4; tentatively, D is TRBD1 (5 bases). CDR3 size: 15 residues. CDR1 SGHVS and CDR2 FQNEAQ come from the germline V gene. Trimming took 6 bases from V and 7 from J, leaving 18 bases between them. The CDR3 region has the DNA TGTGCCAGCAGTCCACCGGGGGGAGCGGTTGAAAAACTGTTTTTT. It translates to CASSPPGGAVEKLFF.

V and J are TRBV28 and TRBJ1-4, with D tentatively TRBD1 (5 bases). Germline V gene data show CDR1 as MDHEN and CDR2 as SYDVKM. Trimming cost V 6 bases and J 7 bases, with 18 bases left between them. This CDR3 has 15 residues. The CDR3 DNA sequence: TGTGCCAGCAGGGAGACAGTGGCCGCGGGTGAAAAACTGTTTTTT. Translated: CASRETVAAGEKLFF.

This chain uses TRBV5-6 with TRBJ2-7; 10 bases fit TRBD1. The V gene end was trimmed by 6 bases and the J gene end by 4 bases; junction bases not matched to a gene: 4. The CDR3 extends over 13 amino acids. In germline, CDR1 is SGHDT, CDR2 YYEEEE. CDR3 DNA: TGTGCCAGCAAGACAGGGGGCAGTTACGAGCAGTACTTC. This gives the protein CASKTGGSYEQYF. The full variable domain, rest sourced from reference TRBV5-6 and TRBJ2-7, is DAGVTQSPTHLIKTRGQQVTLRCSPKSGHDTVSWYQQALGQGPQFIFQYYEEEERQRGNFPDRFSGHQFPNYSSELNVNALLLGDSALYLCASKTGGSYEQYFGPGTRLTVT.

This chain links TRBV2 with TRBJ2-3; D remains ambiguous. Germline loops: CDR1 SNHLY, CDR2 FYNNEI. CDR3 size: 11 residues. Deletions cut 10 bases from V and 4 bases from J, with 9 bases between. CDR3 coding DNA: TGTGCCACCCCATATCCAGATACGCAGTATTTT. It translates to CATPYPDTQYF. Full variable domain (outside the CDR3, taken from reference TRBV2 and TRBJ2-3): EPEVTQTPSHQVTQMGQEVILRCVPISNHLYFYWYRQILGQKVEFLVSFYNNEISEKSEIFDDQFSVERPDGSNFTLKIRSTKLEDSAMYFCATPYPDTQYFGPGTRLTVL.

The chain joins TRBV11-3 to TRBJ2-1; D tentatively fits TRBD1 or TRBD2 (5 bases each). There are 13 residues in the CDR3. Trimming removed 4 bases at V and 6 bases at J, with 10 bases between. CDR1 is SGHNT, CDR2 YENEEA, per germline. The CDR3 spells CASSSGTVNEQFF. The CDR3 DNA reads TGTGCCAGCAGCTCCGGGACGGTCAATGAGCAGTTCTTC.

This chain links TRBV6-5 with TRBJ1-5; D is perhaps TRBD1 (5 bases). From germline, CDR1 is MNHEY and CDR2 SVGAGI. The CDR3 totals 13 residues. V was pared by 5 bases and J by 3 bases, with 8 bases between. The CDR3, as DNA: TGTGCCAGCAGTGAGACAGTCAATCAGCCCCAGCATTTT. This gives the protein CASSETVNQPQHF.

This chain connects TRBV2 to TRBJ2-1; 11 positions match TRBD2. Trimming removed 3 bases from V and 9 bases from J; junction bases left unmatched: 13. This CDR3 is 17 amino acids long. Germline-derived CDR1 and CDR2 are SNHLY and FYNNEI. The CDR3 nucleotides read TGTGCCAGCAGTGACTTGGGAATAGCGGGAGGGCGGAGTGAGCAGTTCTTC. It codes for CASSDLGIAGGRSEQFF.

This sequence joins TRBV2 and TRBJ1-2; 10 nucleotides line up with TRBD1. The V gene's germline CDR1 is SNHLY and CDR2 FYNNEI. V gave up 6 bases and J gave up 6 bases; unmatched junction bases: 4. This CDR3 has 13 amino acids. The CDR3 nucleotides read TGTGCCAGCAGCTGGGACAGGGGAGATGGCTACACCTTC. Protein: CASSWDRGDGYTF.

V is TRBV27 and J is TRBJ2-7; 7 bases fit TRBD2. After removal of 3 bases from V and 7 bases from J, the junction contained 6 bases not matched to a gene. The CDR3 sequence is 13 residues long. CDR1 is MNHEY and CDR2 is SMNVEV in the germline V gene (reference sequence). In DNA, the CDR3 is TGTGCCAGCAGTTTTGGGACCGGGGGGGAGCAGTACTTC. It translates to CASSFGTGGEQYF.

The genes are TRBV5-8 and TRBJ2-7, with D unclear. Germline CDR1 reads SGHTS; CDR2 reads YDEGEE. CDR3 length equals 15 residues. V gave up 1 base and J gave up 5 bases, with 16 bases separating them. Written as DNA, the CDR3 is TGTGCCAGCAGCTTGTCGGCGAATCCCAACAACGAGCAGTACTTC. This gives the protein CASSLSANPNNEQYF. Looking up the rest from reference TRBV5-8 and TRBJ2-7 gives the full variable domain: EAGVTQSPTHLIKTRGQQATLRCSPISGHTSVYWYQQALGLGLQFLLWYDEGEERNRGNFPPRFSGRQFPNYSSELNVNALELEDSALYLCASSLSANPNNEQYFGPGTRLTVT.

The chain links TRBV7-2 to TRBJ2-2; D uncertain. Germline V lookup: CDR1 SGHTA, CDR2 FQGNSA. Deletions cut 5 bases from V and 4 bases from J, with 11 bases between. The CDR3 spans 14 residues. The CDR3 sequence is CASSLVEPTGELFF. The CDR3 DNA sequence: TGTGCCAGCAGCCTCGTAGAACCCACCGGGGAGCTGTTTTTT.

V is TRBV19 and J is TRBJ2-1; TRBD2 aligns across 11 bases. CDR3 size: 18 residues. V was clipped by 5 bases and J by 0 bases; unmatched bases: 9. CDR1 is LNHDA, CDR2 SQIVND, per germline (reference sequence). CDR3 bases: TGTGCCAGTAGTCCTGGGACTAGCGGACCAACCTCCTACAATGAGCAGTTCTTC. Residues: CASSPGTSGPTSYNEQFF. Full variable domain (outside the CDR3, taken from reference TRBV19 and TRBJ2-1): DGGITQSPKYLFRKEGQNVTLSCEQNLNHDAMYWYRQDPGQGLRLIYYSQIVNDFQKGDIAEGYSVSREKKESFPLTVTSAQKNPTAFYLCASSPGTSGPTSYNEQFFGPGTRLTVL.